Listed below are T cell receptor beta chains from one sample, sequenced in a study of CD8 T cell repertoires and HIV-1 epitope variants. Antigen specificity for these receptors is unknown. Sequencing was performed with immunoSEQ multiplex PCR; in TCRdb, only in-frame clones are kept and a portion is missing. The repertoire holds about 4,600 clones, with approximately 65% as singletons. The sequenced sample consisted of cultured CD8+ T cells derived from PBMCs. Receptors originate from a male donor with HIV. Each CDR3 is given with its conserved first and last residue. D genes are given only for firm matches. Only part of the rows carry a size: once, few, many, or a class if the clone is expanded.

CDR3,DNA,size,J,V,D
CASSRQENTEAFF,TGTGCCAGCAGTAGACAGGAGAACACTGAAGCTTTCTTT,.,TRBJ1-1,TRBV6-5,.
CASSLAGADEQYF,TGCGCCAGCAGCTTGGCGGGGGCGGACGAGCAGTACTTC,.,TRBJ2-7,TRBV5-1,.
CASSLPSGKLDEKLFF,TGTGCCAGCAGCTTACCTTCAGGAAAGTTAGATGAAAAACTGTTTTTT,.,TRBJ1-4,TRBV7-9,.
CASSRGNYGYTF,TGTGCCAGCTCAAGGGGAAACTATGGCTACACCTTC,few,TRBJ1-2,TRBV25-1,.
CASSLATGGNTEAFF,TGTGCCAGCAGCTTGGCGACAGGGGGGAACACTGAAGCTTTCTTT,few,TRBJ1-1,TRBV5-6,TRBD1
CASSQGGGEQFF,TGCGCCAGCAGCCAGGGGGGCGGTGAGCAGTTCTTC,.,TRBJ2-1,TRBV4-3,.
CASSVTANTGELFF,TGTGCCAGCAGCGTAACAGCGAACACCGGGGAGCTGTTTTTT,.,TRBJ2-2,TRBV11-2,.
CALPVNGYTF,TGTGCCCTCCCGGTCAACGGCTACACCTTC,.,TRBJ1-2,TRBV30,.
CASSSTGGSLTDTQYF,TGTGCCAGCAGCTCCACTGGCGGGAGCTTAACAGATACGCAGTATTTT,.,TRBJ2-3,TRBV5-4,TRBD2
CASSLDGLEREDPNEQFF,TGTGCCAGCAGCTTAGACGGACTGGAGCGGGAGGATCCCAATGAGCAGTTCTTC,.,TRBJ2-1,TRBV7-8,TRBD2
CASSWSENMVYEQYF,TGTGCCAGCAGCTGGTCCGAAAATATGGTGTACGAGCAGTACTTC,few,TRBJ2-7,TRBV5-6,.
CASSASGDTQYF,TGTGCCAGCAGCGCTTCAGGGGATACGCAGTATTTT,once,TRBJ2-3,TRBV9,.
CASSLRLTSGTYEQYF,TGTGCCAGCAGTTTAAGGTTGACTAGCGGAACCTACGAGCAGTACTTC,.,TRBJ2-7,TRBV27,TRBD2
CASSFQGSSYEQYF,TGCGCCAGCAGCTTTCAGGGGTCCTCCTACGAGCAGTACTTC,.,TRBJ2-7,TRBV5-1,.
CASSPPGGEKLFF,TGTGCCAGCAGTCCGCCTGGGGGTGAAAAACTGTTTTTT,.,TRBJ1-4,TRBV28,.
CASSLGTSGTYEQYF,TGTGCCAGCAGTTTAGGGACTAGCGGTACCTACGAGCAGTACTTC,.,TRBJ2-7,TRBV28,TRBD2
CASSAFSGTYEQYF,TGCGCCAGCAGCGCGTTCAGCGGGACCTACGAGCAGTACTTC,.,TRBJ2-7,TRBV5-1,TRBD2
CASSFPGQPNEKLFF,TGTGCCAGCAGCTTTCCGGGACAGCCTAATGAAAAACTGTTTTTT,.,TRBJ1-4,TRBV7-9,TRBD1
CASSFAGNTEAFF,TGTGCCAGCAGCTTCGCCGGGAACACTGAAGCTTTCTTT,.,TRBJ1-1,TRBV7-2,.
CASSLPGSYEQYF,TGTGCCAGCAGCTTACCGGGGTCCTACGAGCAGTACTTC,.,TRBJ2-7,TRBV7-9,.
CASSLSLSAGEGDEQYF,TGTGCCAGCAGTTTATCTTTATCTGCGGGAGAGGGGGACGAGCAGTACTTC,.,TRBJ2-7,TRBV27,.
CASSLTGTFDYGYTF,TGTGCCAGCAGTCTTACCGGGACATTCGACTATGGCTACACCTTC,.,TRBJ1-2,TRBV7-9,.
CASSEGAGLEQYF,TGTGCCAGCAGTGAAGGGGCCGGCCTCGAGCAGTACTTC,.,TRBJ2-7,TRBV6-1,.
CASSLAWATEAFF,TGTGCCAGCAGCTTAGCTTGGGCCACTGAAGCTTTCTTT,.,TRBJ1-1,TRBV7-2,.
CASSFDSSGYEQYF,TGTGCCAGCAGTTTTGATTCTAGCGGATACGAGCAGTACTTC,.,TRBJ2-7,TRBV27,TRBD2
CSASVDEQYF,TGCAGTGCTAGCGTCGACGAGCAGTACTTC,.,TRBJ2-7,TRBV20-1,.
CASSFNGGGELFF,TGTGCCAGCAGTTTTAATGGGGGCGGGGAGCTGTTTTTT,.,TRBJ2-2,TRBV28,.
CASSSGQGIFPGELFF,TGTGCCAGCAGCTCTGGGCAGGGGATCTTTCCCGGGGAGCTGTTTTTT,.,TRBJ2-2,TRBV5-6,.
CASRDANTGELFF,TGTGCCAGCAGGGATGCGAACACCGGGGAGCTGTTTTTT,.,TRBJ2-2,TRBV28,.
CASSVCPYEQYF,TGTGCCAGCAGCGTCTGCCCCTACGAGCAGTACTTC,.,TRBJ2-7,TRBV9,.
CASSLSGGWSYNEQFF,TGTGCCAGCAGTTTATCGGGGGGATGGAGCTACAATGAGCAGTTCTTC,.,TRBJ2-1,TRBV27,.
CASSTLATEYEQYF,TGTGCCAGTAGTACCCTAGCGACAGAATACGAGCAGTACTTC,large,TRBJ2-7,TRBV19,.
CASSSGQLSGNTIYF,TGCGCCAGCAGCTCGGGTCAACTCTCTGGAAACACCATATATTTT,.,TRBJ1-3,TRBV5-1,.
CASSFSLQPSSTNEQFF,TGTGCCAGCAGCTTCTCTTTGCAGCCATCCTCAACCAATGAGCAGTTCTTC,once,TRBJ2-1,TRBV13,.
CASSSLGGSGGELFF,TGTGCCAGCAGTTCCTTAGGGGGATCCGGCGGGGAGCTGTTTTTT,.,TRBJ2-2,TRBV6-5,.
CASMGAGRSSGANVLTF,TGCGCCAGCATGGGGGCAGGGCGTAGCTCTGGGGCCAACGTCCTGACTTTC,.,TRBJ2-6,TRBV7-7,.
CASRSGGVTEAFF,TGTGCCAGCAGGTCGGGGGGAGTCACTGAAGCTTTCTTT,few,TRBJ1-1,TRBV6-1,.
CASSPTLAGGGDTQYF,TGTGCCAGCAGCCCGACCTTAGCGGGGGGCGGAGATACGCAGTATTTT,.,TRBJ2-3,TRBV7-3,TRBD2
CACHEEKLFF,TGTGCCTGCCACGAGGAAAAACTGTTTTTT,.,TRBJ1-4,TRBV30,.
CAWSVWEEYDTEAFF,TGTGCCTGGAGTGTATGGGAGGAGTATGACACTGAAGCTTTCTTT,few,TRBJ1-1,TRBV30,.
CATSRDEGSYEQYF,TGTGCCACCAGCAGAGATGAAGGCAGCTACGAGCAGTACTTC,.,TRBJ2-7,TRBV15,.
CASSLGVGGEQYF,TGTGCCAGCAGCTTAGGGGTCGGTGGCGAGCAGTACTTC,.,TRBJ2-7,TRBV7-3,.
CASNIQQYNEQFF,TGTGCCAGCAACATCCAACAGTACAATGAGCAGTTCTTC,.,TRBJ2-1,TRBV2,.
CASSQLQGNEQFF,TGCGCCAGCAGCCAACTACAGGGTAATGAGCAGTTCTTC,.,TRBJ2-1,TRBV4-3,.
CASSEIGLAGDTQYF,TGCGCCAGCAGTGAGATAGGACTAGCGGGCGATACGCAGTATTTT,few,TRBJ2-3,TRBV10-2,TRBD2
CASSEYDRNQPQHF,TGTGCCAGCAGTGAATATGACAGAAATCAGCCCCAGCATTTT,.,TRBJ1-5,TRBV6-1,.
CASSTGGRYYGYTF,TGTGCCAGCAGCACCGGTGGAAGATACTATGGCTACACCTTC,.,TRBJ1-2,TRBV6-5,.
CASNLLNTGELFF,TGTGCCAGCAATTTGCTAAACACCGGGGAGCTGTTTTTT,.,TRBJ2-2,TRBV5-8,.